These 23 T cell receptor beta chains came from one sample sequenced in a study of cytomegalovirus exposure and HLA in healthy donors. The data were produced by immunoSEQ multiplex PCR, yet TCRdb's version contains in-frame clones alone and is incomplete. This table has around 300,000 clones, 70% to 90% appearing once. The sample was PBMCs. These receptors were collected from a young woman in good health and CMV-seronegative.

This clone was counted once. V is TRBV28 and J is TRBJ1-6; a weak D match, TRBD1 (5 bases). Germline-derived CDR1 and CDR2 are MDHEN and SYDVKM. The CDR3 has 18 residues. V lost 6 bases and J lost 7, with 25 bases in between. In nucleotides, the CDR3 is TGTGCCAGCAGGATATTCCCTCGGACGACAGAAACGAATTCACCCCTCCACTTT. It is translated as CASRIFPRTTETNSPLHF.

The V gene is TRBV27, the J gene TRBJ2-1; TRBD2 agrees at 7 bases. The CDR3 is 15 residues long. CDR1 and CDR2 from the germline V gene are MNHEY and SMNVEV (reference sequence). With 3 bases clipped from V and 4 bases from J, the junction kept 6 bases outside the gene matches. The CDR3 nucleotides are TGTGCCAGCAGTTTTCGGACTAGGGAGTACAATGAGCAGTTCTTC. It yields the protein CASSFRTREYNEQFF.

This chain links TRBV27 with TRBJ2-2; the match to TRBD2 covers 10 bases. Germline-derived CDR1 and CDR2 are MNHEY and SMNVEV (reference sequence). This CDR3 is built from 15 residues. V lost 5 bases to trimming and J lost 6 bases; unmatched junction nucleotides: 6. The CDR3 region has the DNA TGTGCCAGCAGTCTCCTAGCGGGAGCGGCCGGGGAGCTGTTTTTT. As protein: CASSLLAGAAGELFF.

This clone has only one observation. The rearrangement uses TRBV30 and TRBJ1-4, with a tentative D call TRBD1 (6 bases). The germline V and J ends were trimmed by 3 bases and 4 bases, with 12 bases remaining between them. The CDR3 covers 14 residues. Per germline, CDR1 GTSNPN and CDR2 SVGIG (reference sequence). DNA for the CDR3: TGTGCCTGGAGGAGGACAGAGCTTAATGAAAAACTGTTTTTT. It encodes CAWRRTELNEKLFF.

CDR3 sequence: CASSLLGVRDRSRNQPQHF. The CDR3 DNA is TGTGCCAGCAGCTTGTTGGGAGTCCGGGACAGGTCCAGAAATCAGCCCCAGCATTTT. V gene TRBV5-4 combines with J gene TRBJ1-5; TRBD1 aligns across 8 bases. CDR1 is SGHNT, CDR2 YYREEE, per germline (reference sequence). V shed 1 base and J 4 bases; nucleotides not matched to a gene: 16. This CDR3 spans 19 amino acids.

The chain joins TRBV4-1 to TRBJ1-1; a weak D match, TRBD1 (6 bases). Germline V lookup: CDR1 MGHRA, CDR2 YSYEKL. The CDR3 consists of 13 residues. V lost 3 bases, J lost 8 bases, and 13 bases lay in between. CDR3 DNA sequence: TGCGCCAGCAGCCAGGAGACAGGAGCAGAAGCTTTCTTT. Amino acid sequence: CASSQETGAEAFF.

The J gene is TRBJ1-3, the V gene TRBV15; tentatively, D is TRBD1 (6 bases). V lost 1 base and J lost 6, with 10 bases in between. The CDR3 runs to 14 residues. Germline CDR1 LNHNV, CDR2 YYDKDF (reference sequence). The CDR3 here is CATSRGTETNTIYF. The CDR3 nucleotides read TGTGCCACCAGCAGAGGGACAGAAACAAACACCATATATTTT.

The chain has TRBV10-2 and TRBJ1-1; tentatively, D is TRBD1 (6 bases). The length of the CDR3 is 14 residues. Germline loops: CDR1 WSHSY, CDR2 SAAADI. Between the trimmed V and J ends, which lost 0 bases and 3 bases, there was a span of 8 bases. In DNA, the CDR3 is TGCGCCAGCAGTGAGTCAGGGGGTTACACTGAAGCTTTCTTT. Encoded protein: CASSESGGYTEAFF.

This chain uses TRBV25-1 with TRBJ2-5; a weak D match, TRBD2 (5 bases). Per germline, CDR1 MGHDK and CDR2 SYGVNS. The CDR3 loop spans 15 amino acids. The V and J ends lost 2 bases and 5 bases respectively, with 15 bases between them. CDR3 nucleotides: TGTGCCAGCAGTGAAAGAACTCCGGAGGATGAGACCCAGTACTTC. It translates to CASSERTPEDETQYF.

The table lists this clone with a count of one. The CDR3 coding sequence is TGTGCCAGCAGGAAACGACAGAACCAAGAGACCCAGTACTTC. Amino acid sequence: CASRKRQNQETQYF. V is TRBV28 and J is TRBJ2-5; tentatively, D is TRBD1 (5 bases). This CDR3 contains 14 residues. Trimming removed 6 bases at V and 0 bases at J, with 11 bases between. Germline assignment: CDR1 MDHEN and CDR2 SYDVKM. Filled out from reference TRBV28 and TRBJ2-5, the complete variable domain reads DVKVTQSSRYLVKRTGEKVFLECVQDMDHENMFWYRQDPGLGLRLIYFSYDVKMKEKGDIPEGYSVSREKKERFSLILESASTNQTSMYLCASRKRQNQETQYFGPGTRLLVL.

The rearrangement uses TRBV25-1 and TRBJ1-5; D uncertain. CDR1 and CDR2 (germline): MGHDK, SYGVNS. This CDR3 has 13 residues. The ends were cut back, 4 bases at V and 6 bases at J, with 10 bases in the middle. The CDR3 loop reads CASSAIGGQPQHF. The CDR3 DNA reads as TGTGCCAGCAGTGCAATCGGTGGTCAGCCCCAGCATTTT.

V usage is TRBV7-3 and J usage is TRBJ2-5; a possible D gene is TRBD1 (6 bases). Germline V gene sequence: CDR1 SGHTA, CDR2 FQGTGA. Trimming stripped 4 bases from V and 5 bases from J, with 17 bases between. The CDR3 covers 15 residues. The CDR3 region is CASSSQGTGLETQYF. The CDR3 DNA is TGTGCCAGCAGCTCGCAGGGGACGGGCCTTGAGACCCAGTACTTC.

The rearrangement joins TRBV28 to TRBJ2-3; D perhaps matches TRBD1 (6 bases). Germline V gives CDR1 MDHEN, CDR2 SYDVKM. Trimming removed 2 bases at V and 4 bases at J, with 10 bases between. CDR3 length: 14 residues. The CDR3: CASSLGTGPDTQYF. The CDR3 nucleotides read TGTGCCAGCAGTTTAGGAACAGGGCCAGATACGCAGTATTTT. Full variable domain (missing parts from reference TRBV28 and TRBJ2-3): DVKVTQSSRYLVKRTGEKVFLECVQDMDHENMFWYRQDPGLGLRLIYFSYDVKMKEKGDIPEGYSVSREKKERFSLILESASTNQTSMYLCASSLGTGPDTQYFGPGTRLTVL.

The J gene is TRBJ2-2, the V gene TRBV4-3; 12 bases are a match to TRBD2. The CDR3 has 18 amino acids. Germline assignment: CDR1 LGHNA and CDR2 YSLEER. V lost 0 bases and J lost 5; bases outside the gene matches: 7. In DNA form, the CDR3 reads TGCGCCAGCAGCCAAGATTCCCTAGCGGGAGGGCCAACCGGGGAGCTGTTTTTT. Residues: CASSQDSLAGGPTGELFF.

V gene TRBV4-2 combines with J gene TRBJ2-1; D is unclear. The V gene lost 4 bases and the J gene lost 4 bases, with 17 bases spanning the gap. This CDR3 comprises 16 residues. Per germline, CDR1 LGHNA and CDR2 YNFKEQ. In nucleotides, the CDR3 is TGTGCCAGCAGCCGCCAAGACGAGACTCCGTACAATGAGCAGTTCTTC. Protein product: CASSRQDETPYNEQFF.

The V gene is TRBV7-2, the J gene TRBJ2-3; TRBD2 is a possible D gene (7 bases). CDR3 length: 16 residues. V lost 0 bases and J 2 bases, leaving 12 bases between the germline ends. Germline-derived CDR1 and CDR2 are SGHTA and FQGNSA. DNA of the CDR3: TGTGCCAGCAGCTTAGCGGGAGGGGGGAACACAGATACGCAGTATTTT. Its translation is CASSLAGGGNTDTQYF. Together with reference TRBV7-2 and TRBJ2-3, the CDR3 gives the full variable domain: GAGVSQSPSNKVTEKGKDVELRCDPISGHTALYWYRQSLGQGLEFLIYFQGNSAPDKSGLPSDRFSAERTGGSVSTLTIQRTQQEDSAVYLCASSLAGGGNTDTQYFGPGTRLTVL.

V usage is TRBV9 and J usage is TRBJ2-1, with TRBD2 identical over 10 bases. The CDR3 has 16 amino acids. The V segment lost 0 bases and the J segment 9 bases; nucleotides outside the gene matches: 9. Germline CDR1 reads SGDLS; CDR2 reads YYNGEE. Here the CDR3 reads CASSVGGLAGVSEQFF. The CDR3 region has the DNA TGTGCCAGCAGCGTAGGGGGGCTAGCGGGAGTCAGTGAGCAGTTCTTC. Full variable domain (rest looked up from reference TRBV9 and TRBJ2-1): DSGVTQTPKHLITATGQRVTLRCSPRSGDLSVYWYQQSLDQGLQFLIQYYNGEERAKGNILERFSAQQFPDLHSELNLSSLELGDSALYFCASSVGGLAGVSEQFFGPGTRLTVL.

The chain couples TRBV2 to TRBJ2-7, with 11 positions matching TRBD1. The V gene end was trimmed by 4 bases and the J gene end by 3 bases; junction bases not matched to a gene: 5. This CDR3 spans 15 amino acids. The V gene's germline CDR1 is SNHLY and CDR2 FYNNEI. CDR3 sequence (DNA): TGTGCCAGCAGTGTCCAAGGGACAGGGGGCTACGAGCAGTACTTC. It encodes CASSVQGTGGYEQYF.

The chain recombines TRBV10-3 with TRBJ2-7, with D possibly matching TRBD1 (6 bases). V was trimmed by 10 bases and J by 3 bases, leaving 10 bases between them. CDR1 is ENHRY and CDR2 is SYGVKD in the germline V gene. CDR3 length equals 11 residues. The DNA for the CDR3 is TGTGCCACCCTGGACAGCTACGAGCAGTACTTC. Amino acids: CATLDSYEQYF.

The chain uses TRBV7-3 and TRBJ1-6; a weak D match, TRBD1 (6 bases). This CDR3 contains 15 residues. The V and J ends lost 0 bases and 5 bases respectively, with 8 bases between them. The germline V gene has CDR1 SGHTA and CDR2 FQGTGA. The DNA for the CDR3 is TGTGCCAGCAGCTTAACAGGGGGAAATAATTCACCCCTCCACTTT. Translation: CASSLTGGNNSPLHF. The whole variable domain, remainder taken from reference TRBV7-3 and TRBJ1-6, is GAGVSQTPSNKVTEKGKYVELRCDPISGHTALYWYRQSLGQGPEFLIYFQGTGAADDSGLPNDRFFAVRPEGSVSTLKIQRTERGDSAVYLCASSLTGGNNSPLHFGNGTRLTVT.

This chain joins TRBV5-1 and TRBJ2-1; 10 nucleotides line up with TRBD1. The CDR3 length is 15 residues. Germline V CDR1 and CDR2: SGHRS, YFSETQ. The trim removed 3 bases at V and 1 base at J, leaving 1 base unmatched. This CDR3 is CASSWGQGSYNEQFF. The CDR3, as DNA: TGCGCCAGCAGCTGGGGACAGGGGTCCTACAATGAGCAGTTCTTC.

This rearrangement joins TRBV29-1 to TRBJ1-2; perhaps TRBD1 as D (6 bases). V was trimmed by 3 bases and J by 7 bases, leaving 18 bases between them. Germline V gene lookup returns CDR1 SQVTM and CDR2 ANQGSEA. This CDR3 contains 14 residues. DNA for the CDR3: TGCAGCGTTGAGTCCCCCAAGAGACAGGCTGGCTACACCTTC. It specifies CSVESPKRQAGYTF.

This rearrangement joins TRBV18 to TRBJ1-5; TRBD1 aligns across 9 bases. V dropped 5 bases and J dropped 3; count of bases not matched to a gene: 5. The CDR3 loop spans 15 amino acids. Germline loops: CDR1 KGHSH, CDR2 LQKENI. CDR3: CASSAGTGTNQPQHF. The CDR3 nucleotides are TGTGCCAGCTCAGCCGGGACAGGGACCAATCAGCCCCAGCATTTT.